The following is a T cell receptor beta chain sequence with its context. Its target is not known. J was trimmed by 5 bases and V by 9 bases; bases with no gene match: 13. The CDR3 extends over 15 amino acids. The germline gives CDR1 LGHNA, CDR2 YNFKEQ. The sample is drawn from a study of cytotoxic CD8 clonotypes in ibrutinib-treated CLL. Clones were sequenced by immunoSEQ multiplex PCR, and TCRdb holds only the in-frame ones, with some missing. Here the sample spans roughly 250,000 clones, under 75% being singletons. Study-wide results and limits: Public clonotypes showed up rarely, and on treatment they shrank or held steady. Baseline clonality, above age-matched healthy donor levels, tracked circulating CD8+ T-cell counts.

The sequence was obtained from a human donor with chronic lymphocytic leukemia. The genes are TRBV4-2 and TRBJ1-5; 7 positions agree with TRBD1. The material was PBMCs, obtained after 24 months of ibrutinib treatment. Written as DNA, the CDR3 is TGTGCCAGTAGTGCTTTACAGGGGCATTATCAGCCCCAGCATTTT. Protein sequence: CASSALQGHYQPQHF.